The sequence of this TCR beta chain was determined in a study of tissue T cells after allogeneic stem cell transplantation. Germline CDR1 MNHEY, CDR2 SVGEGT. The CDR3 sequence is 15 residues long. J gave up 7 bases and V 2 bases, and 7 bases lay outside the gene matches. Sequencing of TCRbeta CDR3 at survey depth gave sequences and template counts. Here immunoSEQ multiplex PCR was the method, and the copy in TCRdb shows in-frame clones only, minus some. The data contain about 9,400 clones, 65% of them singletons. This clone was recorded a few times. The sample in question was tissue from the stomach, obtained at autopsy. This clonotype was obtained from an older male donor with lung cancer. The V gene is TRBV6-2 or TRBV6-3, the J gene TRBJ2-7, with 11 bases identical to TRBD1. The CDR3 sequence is CASSYPPDRGQEQYF. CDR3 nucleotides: TGTGCCAGCAGTTACCCCCCGGACAGGGGGCAGGAGCAGTACTTC.